The next 25 T cell receptor beta chains were all read from a single sample in a study of T-cell reconstitution after alpha-beta-depleted transplantation in children. During its preparation, the TCRbeta library received unique molecular identifiers. Each CDR3 protein is one row after TCRdb ran MiXCR on the PCR reads. The table shows a few hundred thousand distinct CDR3 sequences, with 13% occurring only once. The sample here was PBMCs, mostly from graft donor cells, taken 360 days after TCRalphabeta/CD19-depleted stem cell transplant. These receptors were taken from a male patient aged 5 to 17 who had a stem cell transplant for acute myeloid leukemia, so the T cells may come from the graft donor.

This clonotype was counted between two and nine times. The rearrangement uses TRBV3-1 and TRBJ2-2; D unclear. CDR1 is LGHDT, CDR2 YNNKEL, per germline (reference sequence). The ends were cut back, 1 base at V and 2 bases at J, with 11 bases in the middle. This CDR3 region has 16 residues. CDR3 region: CASSQVRAINTGELFF. In DNA form, the CDR3 reads TGTGCCAGCAGCCAAGTCCGCGCGATAAACACCGGGGAGCTGTTTTTT.

This clonotype was found many times. The V and J genes are TRBV29-1 and TRBJ2-2, with no clear D. The V end lost 2 bases, the J end lost 5 bases, and 9 bases lay between the germline ends. There are 13 residues in the CDR3. CDR1 is SQVTM and CDR2 is ANQGSEA in the germline V gene. CDR3 loop: CSVEWLRTGELFF. CDR3 DNA sequence: TGCAGCGTTGAATGGCTACGAACCGGGGAGCTGTTTTTT.

The chain has TRBV14 and TRBJ1-5; 7 positions agree with TRBD1. V lost 0 bases and J lost 5; bases outside the gene matches: 7. CDR3 size: 16 residues. Germline-derived CDR1 and CDR2 are SGHDN and FVKESK. DNA for the CDR3: TGTGCCAGCAGCCAAGAAAACAGGGGTACGTATCAGCCCCAGCATTTT. It encodes CASSQENRGTYQPQHF.

The chain links TRBV7-9 to TRBJ2-1, with 10 bases that match TRBD2. The V segment lost 1 base and the J segment 6 bases; nucleotides outside the gene matches: 9. The germline V gene has CDR1 SEHNR and CDR2 FQNEAQ (reference sequence). The CDR3 has 17 amino acids. Here the CDR3 reads CASSLDPPGLASNEQFF. CDR3 coding DNA: TGTGCCAGCAGCTTAGACCCGCCGGGACTAGCGAGCAATGAGCAGTTCTTC.

This clonotype was counted a few times. The CDR3 sequence: CSASPLAGGGLDTQYF. The CDR3 bases are TGCAGTGCTAGTCCACTAGCGGGGGGGGGTCTAGATACGCAGTATTTT. The chain combines TRBV20-1 with TRBJ2-3; TRBD2 matches 13 bases. Per the germline V gene, CDR1 is DFQATT and CDR2 is SNEGSKA (reference sequence). The CDR3 sequence is 16 residues long. After removal of 3 bases from V and 5 bases from J, the junction contained 8 bases not matched to a gene.

This clonotype was detected a few times. An end of the junction differs from the germline gene, which may be a read error. The gene calls are TRBV4-2 and TRBJ2-5, with D perhaps assigned TRBD1 or TRBD2 (5 bases each). The germline V gene encodes CDR1 LGHNA and CDR2 YNFKEQ. This CDR3 region has 15 residues. The CDR3 coding sequence is TGTGCCAGCAGCGAAGAGGGTTACAGGATGGAGACCCAGTACTTC. It is translated as CASSEEGYRMETQYF.

This clonotype was recorded a few times. The V and J genes are TRBV7-2 and TRBJ2-3; TRBD2 matches 10 bases. Losses at the gene ends were 0 bases for V and 3 bases for J; bases not matched to a gene: 0. The CDR3 covers 15 residues. CDR1 and CDR2 from the germline V gene are SGHTA and FQGNSA. The CDR3: CASSLAGLATDTQYF. The CDR3 DNA reads TGTGCCAGCAGCTTAGCGGGACTAGCGACAGATACGCAGTATTTT.

This clonotype was found a few times. The chain joins TRBV2 to TRBJ2-7, with D possibly being TRBD1 or TRBD2 (5 bases each). The CDR3 covers 14 residues. The V end was cut by 8 bases, the J end by 1 base, with 15 bases between. Looked up from germline, CDR1 is SNHLY and CDR2 is FYNNEI. CDR3 residues: CASLRDGVSYEQYF. The CDR3 coding sequence is TGTGCCAGCCTCCGGGACGGAGTTTCCTACGAGCAGTACTTC.

V is TRBV12-3 or TRBV12-4 and J is TRBJ2-1; 13 nucleotides match TRBD2. V dropped 3 bases and J dropped 2; count of bases not matched to a gene: 10. The CDR3 spans 19 residues. Written as DNA, the CDR3 is TGTGCCAGCAGTTTCCCGGGACTAGCGGGATTCTGGCCCTACAATGAGCAGTTCTTC. Its protein product is CASSFPGLAGFWPYNEQFF.

This sequence joins TRBV6-5 and TRBJ2-4; TRBD1 might be the D (5 bases). With 1 base removed from V and 0 bases from J, the gap between germline ends came to 10 bases. The germline CDR1 and CDR2 sequences are MNHEY and SVGAGI. The CDR3 spans 16 residues. This chain's CDR3 is CASSYFGAEAKNIQYF. CDR3 bases: TGTGCCAGCAGTTACTTTGGGGCTGAAGCCAAAAACATTCAGTACTTC.

This chain uses TRBV5-1 with TRBJ2-7; 11 bases line up with TRBD2. This CDR3 is 17 amino acids long. Germline V gives CDR1 SGHRS, CDR2 YFSETQ. Unmatched junction bases numbered 12, after V lost 7 bases and J lost 0 bases. CDR3 DNA: TGCGCCAGCCGCGACACGGGACTAGCGGACCTCTCCTACGAGCAGTACTTC. Translating gives CASRDTGLADLSYEQYF.

A note on this clonotype: A much larger clone is a single base away; this may be a read error. This chain links TRBV28 with TRBJ2-1, with D possibly being TRBD2 (6 bases). Germline CDR1 reads MDHEN; CDR2 reads SYDVKM. The length of the CDR3 is 15 residues. As DNA, the CDR3 is TGTGCCAGCAGTGAAACCGGGACTCCCGACAATGAGCAGTCCTTC. It encodes CASSETGTPDNEQSF.

This clonotype was counted a few times. V gene TRBV5-1 combines with J gene TRBJ2-7; D not resolved. CDR1 is SGHRS and CDR2 is YFSETQ in the germline V gene. The CDR3 contains 13 residues. V was cut by 3 bases and J by 2 bases, with 9 bases left in between. CDR3 nucleotide sequence: TGCGCCAGCAGCTCCTTTACGGCCTACGAGCAGTACTTC. Translated: CASSSFTAYEQYF. Supplemented by reference TRBV5-1 and TRBJ2-7, the full variable domain reads KAGVTQTPRYLIKTRGQQVTLSCSPISGHRSVSWYQQTPGQGLQFLFEYFSETQRNKGNFPGRFSGRQFSNSRSEMNVSTLELGDSALYLCASSSFTAYEQYFGPGTRLTVT.

The chain employs TRBV20-1 and TRBJ2-7, with 7 bases that match TRBD2. The germline CDR1 and CDR2 sequences are DFQATT and SNEGSKA (reference sequence). This CDR3 contains 13 residues. V was clipped by 3 bases and J by 5 bases; unmatched bases: 7. The CDR3 reads CSASRGSFHEQYF. In DNA form, the CDR3 reads TGCAGTGCTAGTCGCGGGAGTTTCCACGAGCAGTACTTC.

This clonotype was detected once. The chain combines TRBV24-1 with TRBJ2-7, with a possible D match to TRBD2 (7 bases). Germline CDR1 reads KGHDR; CDR2 reads SFDVKD. Trimming stripped 7 bases from V and 0 bases from J, with 15 bases between. CDR3 length equals 15 residues. Here the CDR3 reads CATSGGPQSSYEQYF. CDR3 coding DNA: TGTGCCACCAGCGGGGGGCCCCAAAGCTCCTACGAGCAGTACTTC.

This clonotype came up a few times. This chain uses TRBV28 with TRBJ2-7; D is unclear. This CDR3 has 14 residues. V was shortened by 7 bases and J by 3 bases, with 16 bases between the two germline ends. Germline CDR1 reads MDHEN; CDR2 reads SYDVKM. CDR3 amino acids: CASIWASTLYEQYF. The CDR3 DNA reads as TGTGCCAGCATATGGGCCTCTACACTCTACGAGCAGTACTTC. The full variable domain, completed using reference TRBV28 and TRBJ2-7, is DVKVTQSSRYLVKRTGEKVFLECVQDMDHENMFWYRQDPGLGLRLIYFSYDVKMKEKGDIPEGYSVSREKKERFSLILESASTNQTSMYLCASIWASTLYEQYFGPGTRLTVT.

This clonotype was observed many times. The gene calls are TRBV25-1 and TRBJ2-7; TRBD2 matches 15 bases. CDR1 is MGHDK and CDR2 is SYGVNS in the germline V gene. Trimming removed 5 bases from V and 1 base from J; junction bases left unmatched: 6. This CDR3 comprises 17 residues. CDR3 sequence: CASSPGTSGRSSYEQYF. CDR3 DNA: TGTGCCAGCAGTCCTGGGACTAGCGGGAGGTCTTCCTACGAGCAGTACTTC.

The gene calls are TRBV7-2 and TRBJ2-7; TRBD2 is a possible D gene (6 bases). The CDR3 loop spans 14 amino acids. V lost 5 bases and J 5 bases, leaving 16 bases between the germline ends. CDR1 SGHTA and CDR2 FQGNSA come from the germline V gene. The CDR3, as DNA: TGTGCCAGCAGCCCGGTGGGGGGTACCAACGAGCAGTACTTC. It codes for CASSPVGGTNEQYF.

In its sample, this clonotype was seen many times. The V call is TRBV9, the J call TRBJ2-5, with TRBD2 matching over 8 bases. J was trimmed by 1 base and V by 4 bases; bases with no gene match: 9. Germline assignment: CDR1 SGDLS and CDR2 YYNGEE. CDR3 length: 16 amino acids. The DNA of the CDR3 is TGTGCCAGCAGCCCAGCGGCGGGAGGACGCCAAGAGACCCAGTACTTC. As protein: CASSPAAGGRQETQYF.

This clonotype was recorded a few times. The CDR3 bases are TGTGCCAGCAGCTTATTACAGGGAGCCGAGCAGTACTTC. Translated, it gives CASSLLQGAEQYF. The genes are TRBV7-9 and TRBJ2-7, with D possibly matching TRBD1 (6 bases). There are 13 residues in the CDR3. Germline-derived CDR1 and CDR2 are SEHNR and FQNEAQ (reference sequence). V was shortened by 2 bases and J by 6 bases, with 11 bases between the two germline ends.

This clonotype occurred a few times. The genes are TRBV20-1 and TRBJ1-5, with D possibly being TRBD1 (5 bases). Between the trimmed V and J ends, which lost 1 base and 1 base, there was a span of 23 bases. This CDR3 is built from 19 residues. CDR1 is DFQATT and CDR2 is SNEGSKA in the germline V gene (reference sequence). The CDR3 DNA sequence: TGCAGTGCTAGAGTGGTGGGACTGACCAAAGCAGGGAGCAATCAGCCCCAGCATTTT. The encoded protein is CSARVVGLTKAGSNQPQHF.

This clonotype has just a few counts. The V and J genes are TRBV20-1 and TRBJ2-1, with TRBD2 identical over 8 bases. The V gene end was trimmed by 6 bases and the J gene end by 7 bases; junction bases not matched to a gene: 14. Germline V gene lookup returns CDR1 DFQATT and CDR2 SNEGSKA (reference sequence). The CDR3 runs to 15 residues. CDR3 DNA: TGCAGTGCCTGGACTAGCAATTCGGTGATGAATGAGCAGTTCTTC. Translation gives CSAWTSNSVMNEQFF.

This clonotype turned up a few times. This chain links TRBV4-2 with TRBJ1-4; perhaps TRBD1 as D (5 bases). Trimming removed 4 bases at V and 4 bases at J, with 13 bases between. The CDR3 totals 15 residues. The germline V gene has CDR1 LGHNA and CDR2 YNFKEQ. CDR3 bases: TGTGCCAGCAGCCTCCGACAGATCGTTAATGAAAAACTGTTTTTT. It codes for CASSLRQIVNEKLFF.

The chain is built from TRBV5-1 and TRBJ2-3, with D uncertain. This CDR3 is built from 17 residues. Germline V gives CDR1 SGHRS, CDR2 YFSETQ. V lost 1 base and J 0 bases, leaving 15 bases between the germline ends. CDR3 DNA: TGCGCCAGCAGCTTGATATCAAGTAGGTCTAGCACAGATACGCAGTATTTT. Protein product: CASSLISSRSSTDTQYF. Supplemented by reference TRBV5-1 and TRBJ2-3, the full variable domain reads KAGVTQTPRYLIKTRGQQVTLSCSPISGHRSVSWYQQTPGQGLQFLFEYFSETQRNKGNFPGRFSGRQFSNSRSEMNVSTLELGDSALYLCASSLISSRSSTDTQYFGPGTRLTVL.

The rearrangement uses TRBV4-3 and TRBJ2-7, with D tentatively TRBD1 (6 bases). V was pared by 0 bases and J by 0 bases, with 15 bases between. CDR3 length: 17 residues. Germline V CDR1 and CDR2: LGHNA, YSLEER. The CDR3 DNA follows: TGCGCCAGCAGCCAAGAACAGTCGGCAGGGGCCTCCTACGAGCAGTACTTC. It yields the protein CASSQEQSAGASYEQYF.